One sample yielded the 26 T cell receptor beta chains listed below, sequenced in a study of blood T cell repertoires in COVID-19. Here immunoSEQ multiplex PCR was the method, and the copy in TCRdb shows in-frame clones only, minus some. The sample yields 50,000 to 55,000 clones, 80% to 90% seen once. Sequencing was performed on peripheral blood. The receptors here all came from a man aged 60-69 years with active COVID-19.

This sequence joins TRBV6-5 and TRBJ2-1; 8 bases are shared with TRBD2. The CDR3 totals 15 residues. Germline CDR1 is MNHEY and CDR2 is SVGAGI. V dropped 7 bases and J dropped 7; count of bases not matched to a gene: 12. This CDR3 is CASTPSSRGGNEQFF. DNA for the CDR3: TGTGCCAGCACGCCATCTTCCCGCGGGGGGAATGAGCAGTTCTTC.

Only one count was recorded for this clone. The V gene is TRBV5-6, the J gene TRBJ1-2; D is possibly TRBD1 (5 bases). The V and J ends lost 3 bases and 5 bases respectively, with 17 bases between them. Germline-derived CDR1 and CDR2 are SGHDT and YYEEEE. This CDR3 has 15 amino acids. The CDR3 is CASSWGRVAGYGYTF. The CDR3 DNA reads TGTGCCAGCAGCTGGGGGAGGGTAGCAGGATATGGCTACACCTTC.

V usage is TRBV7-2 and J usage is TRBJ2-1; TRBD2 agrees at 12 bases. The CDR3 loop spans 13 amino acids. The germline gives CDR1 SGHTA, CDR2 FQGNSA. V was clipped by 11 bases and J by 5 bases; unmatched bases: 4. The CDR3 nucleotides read TGTGCCGGGGGACTAGCGGGCAACAATGAGCAGTTCTTC. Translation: CAGGLAGNNEQFF.

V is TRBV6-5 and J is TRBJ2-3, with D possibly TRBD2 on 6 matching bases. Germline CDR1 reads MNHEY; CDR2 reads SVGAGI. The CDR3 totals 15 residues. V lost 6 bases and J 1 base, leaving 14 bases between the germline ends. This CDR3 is CASRRRAFGTDTQYF. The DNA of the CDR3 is TGTGCCAGCAGGCGGAGGGCCTTTGGCACAGATACGCAGTATTTT.

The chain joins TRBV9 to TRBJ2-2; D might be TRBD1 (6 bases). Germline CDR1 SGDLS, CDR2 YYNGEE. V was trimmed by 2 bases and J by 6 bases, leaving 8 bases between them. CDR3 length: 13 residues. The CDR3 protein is CASSVGGPGELFF. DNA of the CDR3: TGTGCCAGCAGCGTTGGGGGCCCCGGGGAGCTGTTTTTT.

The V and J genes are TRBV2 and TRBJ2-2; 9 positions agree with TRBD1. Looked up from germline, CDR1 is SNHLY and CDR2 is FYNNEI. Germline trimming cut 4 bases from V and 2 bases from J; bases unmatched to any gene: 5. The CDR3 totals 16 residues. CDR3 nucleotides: TGTGCCAGCAGTGTACAGGGACAGGGCAACACCGGGGAGCTGTTTTTT. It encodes CASSVQGQGNTGELFF.

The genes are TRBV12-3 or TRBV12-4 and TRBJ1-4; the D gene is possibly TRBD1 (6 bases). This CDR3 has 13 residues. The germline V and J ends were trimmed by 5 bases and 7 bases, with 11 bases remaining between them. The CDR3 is CASSLGQSEKLFF. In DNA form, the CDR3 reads TGTGCCAGCAGTCTGGGACAAAGTGAAAAACTGTTTTTT.

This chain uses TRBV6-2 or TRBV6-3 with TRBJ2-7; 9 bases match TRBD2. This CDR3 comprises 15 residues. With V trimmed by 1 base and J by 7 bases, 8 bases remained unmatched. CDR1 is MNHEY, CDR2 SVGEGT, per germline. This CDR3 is CASSYLAGVDGEQYF. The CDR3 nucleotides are TGTGCCAGCAGTTACTTAGCGGGAGTAGATGGGGAGCAGTACTTC.

DNA for the CDR3: TGTGCCAGCAGTCGAACAGGTACCTATGGCTACACCTTC. It is translated as CASSRTGTYGYTF. This sequence joins TRBV6-5 and TRBJ1-2, with TRBD1 as a possible D gene (5 bases). V lost 5 bases and J lost 4, with 11 bases in between. Germline V gives CDR1 MNHEY, CDR2 SVGAGI. There are 13 residues in the CDR3.

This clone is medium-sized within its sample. The CDR3 DNA reads as TGTGCCAGCAGTTTAGTCAGGGGGTCTTTCCACGAGCAGTACTTC. It codes for CASSLVRGSFHEQYF. This chain links TRBV28 with TRBJ2-7; TRBD1 matches at 7 bases. The CDR3 runs to 15 residues. CDR1 MDHEN and CDR2 SYDVKM come from the germline V gene. Unmatched junction bases numbered 9, after V lost 2 bases and J lost 5 bases.

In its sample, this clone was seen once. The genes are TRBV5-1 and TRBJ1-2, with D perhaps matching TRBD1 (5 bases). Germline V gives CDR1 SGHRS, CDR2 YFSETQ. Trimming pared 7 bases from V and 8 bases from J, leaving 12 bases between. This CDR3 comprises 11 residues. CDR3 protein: CASGGVGGYTF. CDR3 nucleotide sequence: TGCGCCAGCGGAGGGGTAGGAGGCTACACCTTC.

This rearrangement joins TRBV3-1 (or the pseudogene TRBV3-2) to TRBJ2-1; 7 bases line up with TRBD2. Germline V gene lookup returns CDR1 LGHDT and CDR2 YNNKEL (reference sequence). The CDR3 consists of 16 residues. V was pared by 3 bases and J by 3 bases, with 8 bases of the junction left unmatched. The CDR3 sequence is CASSHHSGTHYNEQFF. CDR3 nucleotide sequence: TGTGCCAGCAGCCACCACAGCGGGACCCACTACAATGAGCAGTTCTTC.

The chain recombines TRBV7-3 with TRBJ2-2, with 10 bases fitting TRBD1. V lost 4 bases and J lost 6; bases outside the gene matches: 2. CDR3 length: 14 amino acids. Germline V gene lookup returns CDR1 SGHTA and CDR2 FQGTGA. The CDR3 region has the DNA TGTGCCAGCAGCTACGGACAGGGGGCCGGGGAGCTGTTTTTT. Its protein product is CASSYGQGAGELFF.

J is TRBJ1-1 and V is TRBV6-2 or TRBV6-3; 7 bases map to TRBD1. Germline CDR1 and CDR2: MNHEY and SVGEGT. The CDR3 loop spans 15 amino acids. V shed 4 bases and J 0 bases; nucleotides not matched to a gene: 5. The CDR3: CASSLLDRVNTEAFF. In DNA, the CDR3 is TGTGCCAGCAGTTTACTCGACAGGGTGAACACTGAAGCTTTCTTT.

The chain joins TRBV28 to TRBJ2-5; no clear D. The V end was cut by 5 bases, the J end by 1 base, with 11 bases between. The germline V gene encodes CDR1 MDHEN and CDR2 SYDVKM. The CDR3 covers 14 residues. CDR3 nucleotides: TGTGCCAGCAGTCCCGAGGTGGGCCAAGAGACCCAGTACTTC. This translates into CASSPEVGQETQYF.

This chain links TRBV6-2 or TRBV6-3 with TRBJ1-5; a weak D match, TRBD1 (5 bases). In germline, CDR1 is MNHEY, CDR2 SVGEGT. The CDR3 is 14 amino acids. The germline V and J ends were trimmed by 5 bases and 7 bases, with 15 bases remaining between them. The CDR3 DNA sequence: TGTGCCAGCAGTCGGTCGCAGGGTCGCCAGCCCCAGCATTTT. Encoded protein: CASSRSQGRQPQHF.

The CDR3 is CASSYDRDYEQYF. CDR3 DNA: TGTGCCAGCAGTTACGACAGGGATTACGAGCAGTACTTC. This rearrangement joins TRBV6-6 to TRBJ2-7, with TRBD1 matching 7 bases. Germline V gene lookup returns CDR1 MNHNY and CDR2 SVGAGI (reference sequence). The V and J ends lost 2 bases and 4 bases, in that order; junction bases with no gene match: 2. The CDR3 runs to 13 residues.

CDR3 amino acids: CASSFSMRLAGNEQFF. CDR3 DNA sequence: TGTGCCAGCAGCTTTAGTATGCGGCTAGCGGGAAATGAGCAGTTCTTC. The chain recombines TRBV5-6 with TRBJ2-1; 9 bases fit TRBD2. This CDR3 spans 16 amino acids. Germline V gene lookup returns CDR1 SGHDT and CDR2 YYEEEE. J lost 7 bases, V lost 2 bases, and 10 bases had no gene match.

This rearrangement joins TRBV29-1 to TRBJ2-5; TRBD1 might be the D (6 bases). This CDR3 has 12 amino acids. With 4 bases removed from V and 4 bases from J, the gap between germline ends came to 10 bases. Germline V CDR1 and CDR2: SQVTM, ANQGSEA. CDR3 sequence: CSVGAGAETQYF. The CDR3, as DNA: TGCAGCGTTGGCGCAGGGGCAGAGACCCAGTACTTC.

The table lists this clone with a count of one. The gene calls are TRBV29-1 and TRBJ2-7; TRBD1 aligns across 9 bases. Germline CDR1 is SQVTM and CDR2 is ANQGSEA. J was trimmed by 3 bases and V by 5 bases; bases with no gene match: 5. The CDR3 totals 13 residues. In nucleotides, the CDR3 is TGCAGCGTTCACGGGACAGGGAACTACGAGCAGTACTTC. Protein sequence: CSVHGTGNYEQYF.

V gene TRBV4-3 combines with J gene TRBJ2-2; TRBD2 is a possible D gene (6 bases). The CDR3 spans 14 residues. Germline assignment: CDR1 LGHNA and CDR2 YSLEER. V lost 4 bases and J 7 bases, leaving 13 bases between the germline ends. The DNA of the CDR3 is TGCGCCAGCAGCCCCAAACCCGGGGGCGGGGAGCTGTTTTTT. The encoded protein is CASSPKPGGGELFF.

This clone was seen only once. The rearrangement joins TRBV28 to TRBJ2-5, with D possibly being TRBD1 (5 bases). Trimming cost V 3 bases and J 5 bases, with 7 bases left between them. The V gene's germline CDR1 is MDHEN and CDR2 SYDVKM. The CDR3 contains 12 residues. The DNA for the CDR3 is TGTGCCAGCAGTTTGGGGCTGGAGACCCAGTACTTC. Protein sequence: CASSLGLETQYF.

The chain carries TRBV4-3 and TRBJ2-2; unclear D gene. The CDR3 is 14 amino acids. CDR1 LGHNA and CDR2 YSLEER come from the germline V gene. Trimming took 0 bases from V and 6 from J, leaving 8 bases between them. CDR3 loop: CASSQDPGSGELFF. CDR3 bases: TGCGCCAGCAGCCAAGATCCAGGATCCGGGGAGCTGTTTTTT.

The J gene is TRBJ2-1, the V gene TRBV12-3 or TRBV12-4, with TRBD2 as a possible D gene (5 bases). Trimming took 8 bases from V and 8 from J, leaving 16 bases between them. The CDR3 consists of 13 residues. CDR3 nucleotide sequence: TGTGCCAGCCCTCAAAATGGGAGCGATGAGCAGTTCTTC. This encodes CASPQNGSDEQFF.

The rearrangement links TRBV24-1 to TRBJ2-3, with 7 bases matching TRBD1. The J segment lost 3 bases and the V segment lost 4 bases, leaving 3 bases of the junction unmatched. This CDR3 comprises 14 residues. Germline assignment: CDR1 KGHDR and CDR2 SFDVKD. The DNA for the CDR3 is TGTGCCACCAGTGACTGGGACAGTACAGATACGCAGTATTTT. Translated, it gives CATSDWDSTDTQYF.

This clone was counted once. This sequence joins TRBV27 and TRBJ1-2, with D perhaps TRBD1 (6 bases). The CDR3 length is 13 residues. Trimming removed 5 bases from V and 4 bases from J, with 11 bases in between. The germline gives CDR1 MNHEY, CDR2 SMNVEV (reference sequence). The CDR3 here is CASSTTGIYGYTF. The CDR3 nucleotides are TGTGCCAGCAGTACGACAGGAATCTATGGCTACACCTTC.